The present T cell receptor (beta chain) was sequenced within a study of T cell responses to AZD1222 COVID-19 vaccine. Study outcomes and limitations: Within unmutated variant regions lay the reported targets of nearly half of spike-specific TCRs. Baseline seropositivity occurred in only a handful of AZD1222 recipients. Along spike, vaccine-associated CD4 TCRs were found throughout, with dominance at 160-218 and 743-854.

The V gene's germline CDR1 is MGHRA and CDR2 YSYEKL. The V and J ends lost 1 base and 6 bases respectively, with 13 bases between them. CDR3 length: 15 amino acids. Clones were read by immunoSEQ multiplex PCR, and TCRdb kept only the in-frame ones, dropping some. The sample records about 81,000 clones, approximately 90% being singletons. Combined were second doses at about 4 or about 12 weeks. In the case of this clone: What it binds is unknown.

The chain combines TRBV4-1 with TRBJ1-5; D uncertain. This material consisted of peripheral blood, taken 28 days after the second AZD1222 dose. The TCR comes from an adult who received the AZD1222 COVID-19 vaccine. The CDR3 DNA reads as TGCGCCAGCAGCCAAGGTTCAGCCCCCGGTCAGCCCCAGCATTTT. Translation gives CASSQGSAPGQPQHF.